This T cell receptor beta chain was sequenced during a study of blood T cell repertoires in COVID-19. Overall study: Sites in the United States, Italy and Spain provided acute and convalescent COVID-19 samples.

V lost 0 bases and J lost 10, with 10 bases in between. Germline assignment: CDR1 SGHDT and CDR2 YYEEEE. The CDR3 length is 13 residues. The repertoire was sequenced with immunoSEQ multiplex PCR; TCRdb's copy has only in-frame clones and lacks some. The sample records approximately 160,000 clones, roughly 73% being singletons. The rearrangement uses TRBV5-6 and TRBJ1-4, with D perhaps TRBD1 (6 bases). Sample: peripheral blood. The TCR sequence derives from a man between 65 and 85 years old with acute or convalescent COVID-19. DNA of the CDR3: TGTGCCAGCAGCTTGGCAGGGGAAGGAAAACTGTTTTTT. As protein: CASSLAGEGKLFF.